Presented here are 32 T cell receptor beta chains from one specimen sequenced in a study of molecular identifiers for immune sequencing clone quantification. TCRdb re-analysed the PCR reads in MiXCR, keeping a single row per CDR3 protein. Of over 90,000 distinct CDR3 sequences in the sample, around 30% are singletons; the top ten hold roughly 9.3%. The sample consisted of naive CD8+ T cells from blood, with Jurkat cell RNA spiked in. The subset was: FACS-sorted CD8+CD4-CCR7+CD45RA+ naive T cells. The receptor source for this set is a human donor in good health. Some libraries in this study had Jurkat cell RNA spiked in.

Of note for this clonotype: The junction does not match germline at one end; this may be a read error. The chain links TRBV28 to TRBJ2-3; D is undetermined. Per germline, CDR1 MDHEN and CDR2 SYDVKM. There are 15 residues in the CDR3. CDR3 sequence: CASSLVDSRTDSQYF. CDR3 bases: TGTGCCAGCAGTTTAGTGGATTCCCGCACAGATTCGCAGTATTTT. The full variable domain, with the rest looked up from reference TRBV28 and TRBJ2-3, is DVKVTQSSRYLVKRTGEKVFLECVQDMDHENMFWYRQDPGLGLRLIYFSYDVKMKEKGDIPEGYSVSREKKERFSLILESASTNQTSMYLCASSLVDSRTDSQYFGPGTRLTVL.

On this clonotype: A much larger clone sits a single nucleotide away, making a read error possible. The chain employs TRBV7-2 and TRBJ2-7; 8 bases align to TRBD1. V lost 4 bases to trimming and J lost 3 bases; unmatched junction nucleotides: 5. CDR1 is SGHTA, CDR2 FQGNSA, per germline. The CDR3 has 14 residues. The CDR3 sequence is CASSSGQARYEQYF. DNA of the CDR3: TGTGCCAGCAGCTCGGGACAGGCCCGCTACGAGCAGTACTTC. The variable domain in full, with the rest retrieved from reference TRBV7-2 and TRBJ2-7, is GAGVSQSPSNKVTEKGKDVELRCDPISGHTALYWYRQSLGQGLEFLIYFQGNSAPDKSGLPSDRFSAERTGGSVSTLTIQRTQQEDSAVYLCASSSGQARYEQYFGPGTRLTVT.

This clonotype was picked up many times. V usage is TRBV7-6 and J usage is TRBJ1-5; D is ambiguous. Germline V lookup: CDR1 SGHVS, CDR2 FNYEAQ. Trimming pared 0 bases from V and 3 bases from J, leaving 6 bases between. The CDR3 covers 14 residues. The CDR3 DNA is TGTGCCAGCAGCTTAGCTCAAACCAATCAGCCCCAGCATTTT. It encodes CASSLAQTNQPQHF.

In this sample, this clonotype turned up many times. The gene calls are TRBV7-6 and TRBJ2-3; D uncertain. Per the germline V gene, CDR1 is SGHVS and CDR2 is FNYEAQ. Trimming removed 1 base at V and 4 bases at J, with 12 bases between. The CDR3 extends over 15 amino acids. The CDR3 protein is CASSLGVAGPDTQYF. In DNA form, the CDR3 reads TGTGCCAGCAGCTTAGGGGTTGCTGGCCCAGATACGCAGTATTTT.

The chain uses TRBV19 and TRBJ1-2; D unclear. CDR3 length: 14 residues. Germline V gives CDR1 LNHDA, CDR2 SQIVND (reference sequence). Trimming removed 5 bases from V and 4 bases from J, with 14 bases in between. The CDR3 nucleotides read TGTGCCAGTAGTCTGGGTACAGACTTCTATGGCTACACCTTC. Its translation is CASSLGTDFYGYTF.

A remark on this clonotype: A single base separates this from a much larger clone, so it may be a read error. The chain recombines TRBV7-2 with TRBJ2-7; D not resolved. The CDR3 contains 14 residues. Germline values: CDR1 SGHTA, CDR2 FQGNSA. The V and J ends lost 5 bases and 2 bases respectively, with 13 bases between them. For the CDR3, the DNA is TGTGCCAGCAGCATAGGTTCTGGCCCCTACGAGCAGTACTTC. It codes for CASSIGSGPYEQYF.

The chain uses TRBV7-9 and TRBJ2-2, with TRBD1 identical over 11 bases. V lost 11 bases and J lost 4; bases outside the gene matches: 12. The CDR3 is made up of 16 amino acids. Germline CDR1 and CDR2: SEHNR and FQNEAQ (reference sequence). CDR3 DNA: TGTGCCTCCACAACCCCGGGACAGGGGGGCACCGGGGAGCTGTTTTTT. Its translation: CASTTPGQGGTGELFF.

This clonotype was observed at least ten times. This chain joins TRBV7-9 and TRBJ2-3; 7 bases fit TRBD1. The ends lost 3 bases at V and 5 bases at J; junction bases unmatched: 11. The CDR3 covers 16 residues. Germline CDR1 reads SEHNR; CDR2 reads FQNEAQ (reference sequence). The CDR3 loop is CASSFDRDEPGDTQYF. In nucleotides, the CDR3 is TGTGCCAGCAGCTTCGACAGGGATGAACCTGGAGATACGCAGTATTTT. Complete variable domain (other parts from reference TRBV7-9 and TRBJ2-3): DTGVSQNPRHKITKRGQNVTFRCDPISEHNRLYWYRQTLGQGPEFLTYFQNEAQLEKSRLLSDRFSAERPKGSFSTLEIQRTEQGDSAMYLCASSFDRDEPGDTQYFGPGTRLTVL.

This clonotype was seen only a few times. The chain combines TRBV28 with TRBJ1-1; D possibly corresponds to TRBD1 (5 bases). V gave up 2 bases and J gave up 2 bases, with 9 bases separating them. This CDR3 has 14 residues. Germline loops: CDR1 MDHEN, CDR2 SYDVKM. In DNA form, the CDR3 reads TGTGCCAGCAGTTTAGACAGCCTAAACACTGAAGCTTTCTTT. This translates into CASSLDSLNTEAFF.

For this clonotype: One end of the junction does not line up with germline, which may come from a read error. The chain is built from TRBV5-3 and TRBJ2-5; 7 positions agree with TRBD2. TRBV5-3 is noted as an ORF with a role that remains uncertain. The CDR3 extends over 17 amino acids. The CDR3 here is CASSLAQWGGGQETQYF. For the CDR3, the DNA is TGTGCCAGCAGCTTGGCCCAATGGGGCGGGGGCCAAGAGACCCAGTACTTC.

This clonotype was seen many times. One end of the junction does not line up with germline, which may come from a read error. V is TRBV7-9 and J is TRBJ1-2, with D maybe TRBD1 (5 bases). The CDR3 runs 11 residues. Germline V CDR1 and CDR2: SEHNR, FQNEAQ (reference sequence). CDR3 in amino acids: CASRLGDGYTF. DNA of the CDR3: TGTGCCAGCAGATTAGGGGATGGCTACACCTTC.

This clonotype has a count of ten or more. This chain connects TRBV5-1 to TRBJ1-1, with D unclear. CDR1 is SGHRS and CDR2 is YFSETQ in the germline V gene. The CDR3 length is 13 residues. Trimming stripped 0 bases from V and 1 base from J, with 4 bases between. CDR3 bases: TGCGCCAGCAGCTTGGGCAAGAACACTGAAGCTTTCTTT. Protein sequence: CASSLGKNTEAFF.

The chain uses TRBV4-3 and TRBJ2-3, with unresolved D. V dropped 1 base and J dropped 4 bases, with 12 bases sitting between them. In germline, CDR1 is LGHNA, CDR2 YSLEER. This CDR3 spans 15 amino acids. CDR3 in amino acids: CASSQVGSGSDTQYF. In DNA form, the CDR3 reads TGCGCCAGCAGCCAAGTGGGGTCGGGCTCAGATACGCAGTATTTT.

This clonotype was seen a few times. This sequence joins TRBV7-3 and TRBJ2-3, with D possibly being TRBD2 (6 bases). Trimming took 5 bases from V and 4 from J, leaving 19 bases between them. Germline V gene data show CDR1 as SGHTA and CDR2 as FQGTGA. The CDR3 totals 16 residues. CDR3 region: CASSPLGGFPADTQYF. In DNA form, the CDR3 reads TGTGCCAGCAGCCCTCTCGGGGGTTTCCCGGCAGATACGCAGTATTTT.

The chain recombines TRBV12-3 or TRBV12-4 with TRBJ2-1; D unclear. Between the trimmed V and J ends, which lost 4 bases and 9 bases, there was a span of 10 bases. The CDR3 sequence is 12 residues long. For the CDR3, the DNA is TGTGCCAGCAGTTACACGATCGGTGAGCAGTTCTTC. It encodes CASSYTIGEQFF.

The V call is TRBV4-3, the J call TRBJ2-7; no reliable D call. There are 13 residues in the CDR3. The germline CDR1 and CDR2 sequences are LGHNA and YSLEER. Trimming removed 0 bases at V and 4 bases at J, with 7 bases between. CDR3 nucleotide sequence: TGCGCCAGCAGCCAAGATTTGGCGTACGAGCAGTACTTC. Translating it yields CASSQDLAYEQYF.

This clonotype was detected ten times or more. The rearrangement links TRBV28 to TRBJ1-5; 9 nucleotides match TRBD1. This CDR3 spans 14 amino acids. The germline CDR1 and CDR2 sequences are MDHEN and SYDVKM. Trimming took 3 bases from V and 7 from J; bases not matched to a gene: 4. The CDR3 DNA sequence: TGTGCCAGCAGTTTGGGACAGGGCATGCAGCCCCAGCATTTT. As protein: CASSLGQGMQPQHF. Full variable domain (missing parts from reference TRBV28 and TRBJ1-5): DVKVTQSSRYLVKRTGEKVFLECVQDMDHENMFWYRQDPGLGLRLIYFSYDVKMKEKGDIPEGYSVSREKKERFSLILESASTNQTSMYLCASSLGQGMQPQHFGDGTRLSIL.

In the case of this clonotype: A single base separates this from a much larger clone, so it may be a read error. The rearrangement links TRBV2 to TRBJ1-1; no firm D call. The CDR3 contains 15 residues. Germline-derived CDR1 and CDR2 are SNHLY and FYNNEI. The CDR3 DNA sequence: TGTGCCGGCAGTGAAGCTGCGGCAGGGAACACTGAAGCTTTCTTT. Translated, it gives CAGSEAAAGNTEAFF.

This clonotype was detected a few times. In nucleotides, the CDR3 is TGCAGCGTTGAAACAGCATTTGGGAGGCCCCAGCATTTT. Translated: CSVETAFGRPQHF. The chain carries TRBV29-1 and TRBJ1-5; D unclear. The germline V gene has CDR1 SQVTM and CDR2 ANQGSEA. This CDR3 region has 13 residues. Trimming left V 2 bases short and J 9 bases short, with 14 bases between. The complete variable domain, with remaining parts taken from reference TRBV29-1 and TRBJ1-5, reads SAVISQKPSRDICQRGTSLTIQCQVDSQVTMMFWYRQQPGQSLTLIATANQGSEATYESGFVIDKFPISRPNLTFSTLTVSNMSPEDSSIYLCSVETAFGRPQHFGDGTRLSIL.

The V call is TRBV20-1, the J call TRBJ1-5, with D unclear. Trimming took off 2 bases at V and 7 bases at J, with 12 bases between the two ends. This CDR3 is built from 13 residues. The germline gives CDR1 DFQATT, CDR2 SNEGSKA (reference sequence). The CDR3 DNA sequence: TGCAGTGCTAGACAGTTTATGGGACAGCCCCAGCATTTT. As protein: CSARQFMGQPQHF.

Comments on this clonotype: Sequence at one end of the junction differs from germline and may be a read error. The J gene is TRBJ1-5, the V gene TRBV4-3; D is unclear. The germline V gene has CDR1 LGHNA and CDR2 YSLEER. This CDR3 is built from 14 residues. The DNA for the CDR3 is TGCGCCAGCAGCTATGTCCTCTGGGATCAGCCCCAACATTTT. This sequence encodes CASSYVLWDQPQHF.

Ten or more counts support this clonotype. V gene TRBV28 combines with J gene TRBJ2-4; TRBD2 aligns across 11 bases. The CDR3 loop spans 16 amino acids. Germline V gene sequence: CDR1 MDHEN, CDR2 SYDVKM. The trim removed 7 bases at V and 0 bases at J, leaving 5 bases unmatched. CDR3 DNA sequence: TGTGCCAGCACTACAGGACTAGCGGGAGCCAAAAACATTCAGTACTTC. It is translated as CASTTGLAGAKNIQYF. The variable domain in full, completed from reference TRBV28 and TRBJ2-4, reads DVKVTQSSRYLVKRTGEKVFLECVQDMDHENMFWYRQDPGLGLRLIYFSYDVKMKEKGDIPEGYSVSREKKERFSLILESASTNQTSMYLCASTTGLAGAKNIQYFGAGTRLSVL.

CDR3 loop: CASSQEWEGRYEQFF. The CDR3 coding sequence is TGCGCCAGCAGCCAAGAGTGGGAGGGAAGGTATGAGCAGTTCTTC. The rearrangement uses TRBV4-1 and TRBJ2-1; 7 nucleotides align to TRBD2. V lost 0 bases, J lost 8 bases, and 7 bases stayed unmatched. This CDR3 contains 15 residues. Germline V gene lookup returns CDR1 MGHRA and CDR2 YSYEKL.

This chain uses TRBV12-3 or TRBV12-4 with TRBJ1-5; no clear D. The CDR3 length is 14 residues. V was clipped by 3 bases and J by 5 bases, with 11 bases between them. DNA of the CDR3: TGTGCCAGCAGTTTGGAGGCTCCTGATCAGCCCCAGCATTTT. Amino acids: CASSLEAPDQPQHF.

This chain joins TRBV11-2 and TRBJ2-5, with D maybe TRBD1 (6 bases). From germline, CDR1 is SGHAT and CDR2 FQNNGV. Deletions cut 5 bases from V and 3 bases from J, with 16 bases between. The CDR3 contains 15 residues. CDR3 coding DNA: TGTGCCAGCAGCGACTTGACAGGCCCAGAAGAGACCCAGTACTTC. It is translated as CASSDLTGPEETQYF.

This clonotype was counted at least ten times. The gene calls are TRBV11-2 and TRBJ2-3; a possible D gene is TRBD2 (6 bases). The V and J ends lost 5 bases and 3 bases respectively, with 12 bases between them. This CDR3 contains 14 residues. Germline CDR1 and CDR2: SGHAT and FQNNGV. CDR3 protein: CASSLAGSTDTQYF. Written as DNA, the CDR3 is TGTGCCAGCAGCCTGGCGGGATCAACAGATACGCAGTATTTT.

This clonotype was detected a few times. The V gene is TRBV28, the J gene TRBJ2-7; TRBD1 aligns across 7 bases. Per germline, CDR1 MDHEN and CDR2 SYDVKM. Trimming at V came to 9 bases and at J to 3 bases, leaving 8 bases not matched to a gene. This CDR3 spans 13 amino acids. CDR3 region: CASETGLNYEQYF. CDR3 coding DNA: TGTGCCAGTGAGACAGGGTTGAACTACGAGCAGTACTTC.

Notes on this clonotype: A much more abundant neighbour one base away suggests this may be a read error. This chain uses TRBV7-9 with TRBJ2-3; 9 bases are shared with TRBD2. The CDR3 totals 16 residues. The V gene's germline CDR1 is SEHNR and CDR2 FQNEAQ (reference sequence). Trimming cost V 5 bases and J 4 bases; bases outside gene matches: 10. The CDR3 spells CASSPREGLWSDTQYF. Written as DNA, the CDR3 is TGTGCCAGCAGCCCGCGGGAGGGCCTTTGGTCAGATACGCAGTATTTT.

The chain combines TRBV28 with TRBJ2-1, with 7 bases lining up with TRBD1. The junction had 6 bases not matched to a gene; V was cut back by 4 bases and J by 15 bases. Germline lookup yields CDR1 MDHEN and CDR2 SYDVKM. The CDR3 loop spans 11 amino acids. The CDR3 nucleotides read TGTGCCAGCAGTTGGGGACAGTTGCTGTTCTTC. Its protein product is CASSWGQLLFF.

As for this clonotype: Because it lacks the conserved phenylalanine or tryptophan at the end, this CDR3 is likely a read error. This sequence joins TRBV6-2 or TRBV6-3 and TRBJ2-3, with D uncertain. V lost 6 bases and J 5 bases, leaving 6 bases between the germline ends. The CDR3 totals 11 residues. In germline, CDR1 is MNHEY, CDR2 SVGEGT. The CDR3 here is CASSLGDTQYV. The DNA of the CDR3 is TGTGCCAGCAGCCTCGGAGATACGCAGTATGTT.

This clonotype appeared a single time. One end of the junction varies from germline; a read error may be responsible. The chain couples TRBV10-3 to TRBJ2-7, with a tentative D call TRBD1 (6 bases). Germline assignment: CDR1 ENHRY and CDR2 SYGVKD. The CDR3 contains 14 residues. This chain's CDR3 is CAISELGTPYAQYF. DNA of the CDR3: TGTGCCATCAGTGAACTTGGGACACCGTACGCGCAGTACTTC.

This clonotype was recorded many times. V gene TRBV7-9 combines with J gene TRBJ1-4, with D tentatively TRBD1 (6 bases). V lost 3 bases to trimming and J lost 8 bases, with 13 bases between them. The germline V gene has CDR1 SEHNR and CDR2 FQNEAQ (reference sequence). This CDR3 has 14 residues. This chain's CDR3 is CASSLVQGREKLFF. DNA for the CDR3: TGTGCCAGCAGCTTGGTACAGGGTCGGGAAAAACTGTTTTTT.